The clone carrying this TCR beta chain was observed many times. The antigen is unknown. The read ends 3 residues before the CDR3 terminus; that terminus is restored from the germline J gene. The data belong to a study of T cell clonality in common variable immunodeficiency. Donors gave roughly 5 to 8.5 ml heparinized peripheral whole blood. Findings of the study overall: Common variable immunodeficiency TCR beta sequences reportedly had fewer deletions and N-nucleotide insertions. Fewer TCRbeta clones were shared among CVID subjects than controls.

CDR1 is SNHLY, CDR2 FYNNEI, per germline. V lost 7 bases, J lost 4 bases, and 13 bases lay in between. The CDR3 loop spans 13 amino acids. Sequencing input was equivalent genomic DNA from CVID and controls. TCRdb's table, derived via immunoSEQ multiplex PCR, lists solely in-frame clones and lacks some. The sample is made up of roughly 43,000 clones, none counted only once. The chain links TRBV2 to TRBJ2-5, with D possibly being TRBD2 (5 bases). This clonotype originated in a person aged 18 to 70 in good health. Sample: peripheral blood mononuclear cells. The sequenced part of the CDR3 DNA is TGTGCCAGCACACAACTAGGAGGAGAGACC. It yields the protein CASTQLGGET. The CDR3 in full is CASTQLGGETQYF.